The table lists the clone carrying this TCR beta chain with many counts. Its matching antigen is unknown. The sample is drawn from a study of T cell clonality in common variable immunodeficiency. General study findings and limits: Patient heterogeneity in the CVID cohort limited correlations between repertoire features and clinical complications. In common variable immunodeficiency, TCR beta chains reportedly carried fewer deletions and N-nucleotide insertions.

Sequencing input was equivalent genomic DNA from CVID and controls. Generated by immunoSEQ multiplex PCR, the TCRdb table keeps only in-frame clones and is missing some. The record shows tens of thousands of clones for this sample, with no singletons present. The material sequenced was peripheral blood mononuclear cells. This TCR was sampled from a person aged 18-69 years in good health.

The CDR3 bases that were read are TGCGCCAGCAGCTTGCGGGACAGGGTAGATTCACCC. Protein: CASSLRDRVDSP. The whole CDR3 reads CASSLRDRVDSPLHF. V is TRBV5-1 and J is TRBJ1-6, with 9 positions matching TRBD1. From the germline J gene comes the end of the CDR3, since the read stops 3 residues before it. The CDR3 totals 15 residues. J lost 8 bases, V lost 1 base, and 4 bases had no gene match. Per germline, CDR1 SGHRS and CDR2 YFSETQ.